This T cell receptor (beta chain) was retrieved from a study of early T cells in non-severe SARS-CoV-2 infection. Study-wide context: With bulk RNA from unsorted whole blood as input, sequencing yielded unpaired chains. Whole-study results and caveats: Reliance on VDJdb matching favored anti-spike CD8 responses; private and CD4 specificities were missed.

The CDR3 is 18 residues long. Trimming removed 5 bases from V and 6 bases from J; junction bases left unmatched: 11. In germline, CDR1 is MNHEY, CDR2 SMNVEV (reference sequence). cDNA molecules, individually, were tagged with unique molecular identifiers. From the 5' RACE reads, TCRdb called clonotypes with MiXCR, one entry per CDR3 protein. The sample lists about 83,000 distinct CDR3 sequences; around an eighth were seen once. A few counts support this clonotype. No antigen is known for it. The TCR sequence derives from an adult who was a healthcare worker with PCR-confirmed SARS-CoV-2 infection or an uninfected control (not recorded which). The chain has TRBV27 and TRBJ2-2; 14 positions agree with TRBD2. Sequenced input: whole blood. The CDR3 DNA follows: TGTGCCAGCAGTGCGGGACTAGCGGGAGTTGGGTCCGCCGGGGAGCTGTTTTTT. Encoded protein: CASSAGLAGVGSAGELFF.